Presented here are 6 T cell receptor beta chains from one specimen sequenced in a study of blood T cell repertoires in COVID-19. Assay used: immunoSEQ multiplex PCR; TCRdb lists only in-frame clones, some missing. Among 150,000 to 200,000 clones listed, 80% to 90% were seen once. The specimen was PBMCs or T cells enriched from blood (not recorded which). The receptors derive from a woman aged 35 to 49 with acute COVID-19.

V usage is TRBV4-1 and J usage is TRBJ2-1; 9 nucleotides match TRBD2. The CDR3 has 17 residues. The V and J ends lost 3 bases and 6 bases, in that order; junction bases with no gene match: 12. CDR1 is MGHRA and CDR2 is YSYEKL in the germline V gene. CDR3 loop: CASSQVPGLASPNEQFF. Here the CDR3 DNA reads TGCGCCAGCAGCCAGGTCCCGGGACTAGCATCCCCCAATGAGCAGTTCTTC.

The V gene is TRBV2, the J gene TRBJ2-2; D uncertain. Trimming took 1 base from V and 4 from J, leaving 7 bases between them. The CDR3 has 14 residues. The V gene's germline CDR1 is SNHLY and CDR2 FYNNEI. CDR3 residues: CASSEGFSTGELFF. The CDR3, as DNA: TGTGCCAGCAGTGAAGGATTTAGCACCGGGGAGCTGTTTTTT.

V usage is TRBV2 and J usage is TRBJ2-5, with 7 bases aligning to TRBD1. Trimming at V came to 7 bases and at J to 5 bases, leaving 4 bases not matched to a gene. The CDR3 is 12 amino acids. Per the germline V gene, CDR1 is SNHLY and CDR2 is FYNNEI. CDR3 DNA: TGTGCCAGCAAGACAGGGTTGGAGACCCAGTACTTC. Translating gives CASKTGLETQYF.

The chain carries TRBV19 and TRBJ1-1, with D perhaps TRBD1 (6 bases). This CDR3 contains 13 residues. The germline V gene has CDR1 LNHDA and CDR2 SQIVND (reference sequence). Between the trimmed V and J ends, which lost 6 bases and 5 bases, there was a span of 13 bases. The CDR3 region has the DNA TGTGCCAGTAGGTGGGGGCCGGGGACTGAAGCTTTCTTT. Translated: CASRWGPGTEAFF.

CDR3 DNA sequence: TGTGCCAGCAGTTACTCTAGTCCTAATGAGCAGTTCTTC. This gives the protein CASSYSSPNEQFF. This chain uses TRBV6-2 or TRBV6-3 with TRBJ2-1; D remains ambiguous. The CDR3 has 13 residues. The V end lost 0 bases, the J end lost 7 bases, and 7 bases lay between the germline ends. The germline V gene encodes CDR1 MNHEY and CDR2 SVGEGT.

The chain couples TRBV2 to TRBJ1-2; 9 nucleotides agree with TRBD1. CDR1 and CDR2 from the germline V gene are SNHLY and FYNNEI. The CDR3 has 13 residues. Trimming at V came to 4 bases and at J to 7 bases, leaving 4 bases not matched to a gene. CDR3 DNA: TGTGCCAGCAGTGTAACAGGGGGCTTTGGCTACACCTTC. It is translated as CASSVTGGFGYTF.